The 23 T cell receptor beta chains below all came from one sample that was sequenced in a study of blood T cell repertoires in COVID-19. Sequencing was performed with immunoSEQ multiplex PCR; in TCRdb, only in-frame clones are kept and a portion is missing. The sample yields about 250,000 clones, 65% to 85% seen once. Material for sequencing was peripheral blood. These receptors came from a man older than 75 with acute or convalescent COVID-19.

This chain uses TRBV2 with TRBJ1-1, with D uncertain. Germline V gene lookup returns CDR1 SNHLY and CDR2 FYNNEI. This CDR3 has 12 amino acids. V was pared by 4 bases and J by 7 bases, with 10 bases between. CDR3 loop: CASSVRGVEAFF. CDR3 DNA sequence: TGTGCCAGCAGTGTTCGAGGCGTTGAAGCTTTCTTT.

The genes are TRBV7-9 and TRBJ2-1; 12 bases are a match to TRBD2. This CDR3 comprises 15 residues. In germline, CDR1 is SEHNR, CDR2 FQNEAQ (reference sequence). With 5 bases clipped from V and 3 bases from J, the junction kept 2 bases outside the gene matches. The CDR3 DNA reads TGTGCCAGCAGCAAGACTAGCGGGAGCTACAATGAGCAGTTCTTC. Residues: CASSKTSGSYNEQFF.

This clone was detected once. This chain connects TRBV5-1 to TRBJ1-6; the D is unclear. Germline CDR1 and CDR2: SGHRS and YFSETQ. The length of the CDR3 is 15 residues. Trimming removed 0 bases from V and 5 bases from J, with 9 bases in between. The DNA of the CDR3 is TGCGCCAGCAGCTTGGGTACAGTGAATAATTCACCCCTCCACTTT. Its protein product is CASSLGTVNNSPLHF.

The chain joins TRBV27 to TRBJ2-2; TRBD1 might be the D (5 bases). In germline, CDR1 is MNHEY, CDR2 SMNVEV (reference sequence). The CDR3 is 16 amino acids. Between the trimmed V and J ends, which lost 5 bases and 0 bases, there was a span of 13 bases. CDR3 nucleotide sequence: TGTGCCAGCAGTCCCTGGGCAGGGACGAACACCGGGGAGCTGTTTTTT. Its protein is CASSPWAGTNTGELFF.

The V gene is TRBV18, the J gene TRBJ2-3; D possibly corresponds to TRBD2 (5 bases). Trimming cost V 2 bases and J 3 bases, with 9 bases left between them. Germline V gene data show CDR1 as KGHSH and CDR2 as LQKENI. The CDR3 extends over 14 amino acids. The CDR3 DNA reads TGTGCCAGCTCACCAATACCGGGAACAGATACGCAGTATTTT. Translation gives CASSPIPGTDTQYF. Using reference TRBV18 and TRBJ2-3 for the parts outside the CDR3, the full variable domain is NAGVMQNPRHLVRRRGQEARLRCSPMKGHSHVYWYRQLPEEGLKFMVYLQKENIIDESGMPKERFSAEFPKEGPSILRIQQVVRGDSAAYFCASSPIPGTDTQYFGPGTRLTVL.

This sequence joins TRBV18 and TRBJ1-1; TRBD1 is a possible D gene (6 bases). The germline gives CDR1 KGHSH, CDR2 LQKENI. CDR3 length: 15 residues. Trimming left V 4 bases short and J 1 base short, with 13 bases between. CDR3 DNA sequence: TGTGCCAGCTCACGGGCAGGGGTCCCGAACACTGAAGCTTTCTTT. Amino acid sequence: CASSRAGVPNTEAFF.

This clone occurred a few times. The CDR3 nucleotides read TGTGCCTGGAGTGTACGGGGGGGCGGTGGAAACACCATATATTTT. Protein product: CAWSVRGGGGNTIYF. The chain has TRBV30 and TRBJ1-3; possibly TRBD1 for D (6 bases). V was clipped by 0 bases and J by 3 bases, with 12 bases between them. This CDR3 is built from 15 residues. Germline values: CDR1 GTSNPN, CDR2 SVGIG (reference sequence).

This clone was observed a few times. The same CDR3 is also encoded by other DNA sequences in this sample. The V and J genes are TRBV19 and TRBJ1-5; D is possibly TRBD1 (6 bases). Trimming pared 4 bases from V and 1 base from J, leaving 8 bases between. Germline V gene data show CDR1 as LNHDA and CDR2 as SQIVND (reference sequence). This CDR3 has 14 amino acids. CDR3 region: CASSTQGSNQPQHF. The DNA of the CDR3 is TGTGCCAGTAGTACTCAGGGGAGCAATCAGCCCCAGCATTTT.

J is TRBJ2-7 and V is TRBV2; the match to TRBD2 covers 10 bases. This CDR3 is built from 14 residues. The germline V gene has CDR1 SNHLY and CDR2 FYNNEI. The V and J ends lost 8 bases and 4 bases, in that order; junction bases with no gene match: 8. For the CDR3, the DNA is TGTGCCAGCCGTGGGGTGACTAGCGGGTACGAGCAGTACTTC. This sequence encodes CASRGVTSGYEQYF. The variable domain in full, completed from reference TRBV2 and TRBJ2-7, reads EPEVTQTPSHQVTQMGQEVILRCVPISNHLYFYWYRQILGQKVEFLVSFYNNEISEKSEIFDDQFSVERPDGSNFTLKIRSTKLEDSAMYFCASRGVTSGYEQYFGPGTRLTVT.

There are a few counts of this clone. The identical CDR3 is also encoded by other nucleotide sequences in the sample. The rearrangement uses TRBV28 and TRBJ2-2; D gene unclear. The CDR3 spans 15 residues. V was shortened by 2 bases and J by 2 bases, with 9 bases between the two germline ends. Germline V gene sequence: CDR1 MDHEN, CDR2 SYDVKM. As DNA, the CDR3 is TGTGCCAGCAGTTTAGGGCTTTTTAACACCGGGGAGCTGTTTTTT. The encoded protein is CASSLGLFNTGELFF. The variable domain in full, with the rest retrieved from reference TRBV28 and TRBJ2-2, is DVKVTQSSRYLVKRTGEKVFLECVQDMDHENMFWYRQDPGLGLRLIYFSYDVKMKEKGDIPEGYSVSREKKERFSLILESASTNQTSMYLCASSLGLFNTGELFFGEGSRLTVL.

V gene TRBV4-1 combines with J gene TRBJ2-2; D is ambiguous. Germline V gene data show CDR1 as MGHRA and CDR2 as YSYEKL. The CDR3 consists of 15 residues. Trimming cost V 0 bases and J 6 bases, with 11 bases left between them. This CDR3 is CASSQETAVAGELFF. As DNA, the CDR3 is TGCGCCAGCAGCCAAGAAACCGCAGTGGCCGGGGAGCTGTTTTTT.

The V gene is TRBV9, the J gene TRBJ2-3, with 13 bases aligning to TRBD2. This CDR3 has 17 amino acids. V trimming: 2 bases; J trimming: 2 bases; junction bases outside the gene matches: 5. The germline CDR1 and CDR2 sequences are SGDLS and YYNGEE. The CDR3 DNA is TGTGCCAGCAGCGTGGGACTAGCGGGACCATACACAGATACGCAGTATTTT. It translates to CASSVGLAGPYTDTQYF.

This chain links TRBV24-1 with TRBJ2-7, with 8 nucleotides matching TRBD2. The CDR3 spans 14 residues. Germline V CDR1 and CDR2: KGHDR, SFDVKD. V gave up 3 bases and J gave up 4 bases; unmatched junction bases: 4. CDR3 DNA: TGTGCCACCAGTGATACGAGCGGGGGATACGAGCAGTACTTC. Its translation is CATSDTSGGYEQYF.

The chain links TRBV7-9 to TRBJ2-5; 10 nucleotides align to TRBD2. The CDR3 is 14 amino acids. Per germline, CDR1 SEHNR and CDR2 FQNEAQ (reference sequence). V lost 5 bases to trimming and J lost 4 bases; unmatched junction nucleotides: 4. CDR3 region: CASSPGLAVETQYF. CDR3 bases: TGTGCCAGCAGCCCAGGACTAGCGGTAGAGACCCAGTACTTC.

This sequence joins TRBV19 and TRBJ2-1, with a possible D match to TRBD2 (6 bases). CDR1 and CDR2 (germline): LNHDA, SQIVND (reference sequence). The CDR3 spans 13 residues. Trimming removed 1 base from V and 8 bases from J, with 9 bases in between. The CDR3 sequence is CASSIGGAYEQFF. CDR3 bases: TGTGCCAGTAGTATAGGCGGGGCGTATGAGCAGTTCTTC.

The chain recombines TRBV10-1 with TRBJ2-5; no clear D. V lost 8 bases to trimming and J lost 5 bases, with 12 bases between them. CDR3 size: 12 residues. The germline V gene encodes CDR1 WNHNN and CDR2 SYGVQD (reference sequence). The CDR3 reads CASGKDSETQYF. Here the CDR3 DNA reads TGCGCCAGCGGAAAAGACTCTGAGACCCAGTACTTC.

The chain combines TRBV5-1 with TRBJ2-7, with D uncertain. There are 15 residues in the CDR3. With 4 bases removed from V and 0 bases from J, the gap between germline ends came to 14 bases. CDR1 and CDR2 (germline): SGHRS, YFSETQ. CDR3 protein: CASSVGHLSSYEQYF. The CDR3 nucleotides are TGCGCCAGCAGCGTGGGCCACCTAAGCTCCTACGAGCAGTACTTC.

This chain joins TRBV7-3 and TRBJ2-5; D remains ambiguous. Germline V CDR1 and CDR2: SGHTA, FQGTGA. Trimming pared 8 bases from V and 5 bases from J, leaving 3 bases between. The CDR3 loop spans 9 amino acids. The CDR3 here is CASSETQYF. The CDR3 DNA reads TGTGCCAGCTCGGAGACCCAGTACTTC. Full variable domain (rest looked up from reference TRBV7-3 and TRBJ2-5): GAGVSQTPSNKVTEKGKYVELRCDPISGHTALYWYRQSLGQGPEFLIYFQGTGAADDSGLPNDRFFAVRPEGSVSTLKIQRTERGDSAVYLCASSETQYFGPGTRLLVL.

This chain connects TRBV6-2 or TRBV6-3 to TRBJ2-7, with 9 positions matching TRBD2. This CDR3 spans 15 amino acids. V gave up 0 bases and J gave up 7 bases; unmatched junction bases: 7. The V gene's germline CDR1 is MNHEY and CDR2 SVGEGT. The CDR3: CASSYSRLAGKEQYF. DNA of the CDR3: TGTGCCAGCAGTTACTCGAGGCTAGCGGGGAAGGAGCAGTACTTC.

The V and J genes are TRBV9 and TRBJ2-7, with 9 bases matching TRBD1. The germline V gene encodes CDR1 SGDLS and CDR2 YYNGEE. This CDR3 comprises 16 residues. V shed 4 bases, J shed 0 bases, and the junction held 8 bases outside the gene matches. CDR3 in amino acids: CASSSGQGSYSYEQYF. Here the CDR3 DNA reads TGTGCCAGCAGCTCGGGACAGGGATCTTACTCCTACGAGCAGTACTTC.

The CDR3 nucleotides read TGTGCCAGCAGCCCCCGGACAGGGGGCGATGAAAAACTGTTTTTT. As protein: CASSPRTGGDEKLFF. The chain recombines TRBV3-1 (or the pseudogene TRBV3-2) with TRBJ1-4; TRBD1 matches at 11 bases. J was trimmed by 6 bases and V by 4 bases; bases with no gene match: 4. Germline V CDR1 and CDR2: LGHDT, YNNKEL (reference sequence). This CDR3 region has 15 residues.

This clone is a singleton in its sample. CDR3 coding DNA: TGTGCCATCAGCCCCGCCGGGGAGCTGTTTTTT. Protein sequence: CAISPAGELFF. The genes are TRBV10-3 and TRBJ2-2; D remains ambiguous. Looked up from germline, CDR1 is ENHRY and CDR2 is SYGVKD. There are 11 residues in the CDR3. Trimming shortened V by 6 bases and J by 6 bases, and 5 bases separated the two germline ends.

V gene TRBV5-1 combines with J gene TRBJ2-6; a weak D match, TRBD2 (5 bases). V was cut by 3 bases and J by 4 bases, with 14 bases left in between. The CDR3 runs to 16 residues. CDR1 SGHRS and CDR2 YFSETQ come from the germline V gene. The CDR3 region is CASSSGSASGANVLTF. Written as DNA, the CDR3 is TGCGCCAGCAGCTCGGGAAGCGCCTCCGGGGCCAACGTCCTGACTTTC.